This TCR beta chain was identified in a study of cytomegalovirus exposure and HLA in healthy donors (dated by TCRdb to 2016 to 2017). About the study as a whole: An earlier analysis of under 600 of the donors reported 276 Gb of sequence data and some 120 million unique TCR beta sequences from about 200 million T cells. Roughly five DR-DQ haplotypes were handled as single units for association and clustering because linkage in the cohort was strong. Class I and class II HLA loci were covered by the typing at four-digit resolution. Typing coverage differed by locus: A, B, C, DRB1 and DQB1 were typed in roughly 620-630 donors, DQA1 in 522, DPA1 in over 600, and DPB1 in just under 480. Of the 350 to 400 genotyped donors, about 80% fell in the genetic ancestry cluster associated with self-reported Caucasian donors. To predict cytomegalovirus infection status, the study combined high-throughput TCR immunosequencing, statistical association of individual TCRs with disease status, and machine learning. The study profiled the T cell repertoires of under 850 subjects by immunosequencing and related them to cytomegalovirus serostatus. A later analysis re-analyzed previously published TCR beta repertoires from hundreds of donors and added high-resolution HLA genotyping to study TCR occurrence patterns. In a later genetic analysis, genome-wide SNP genotypes for about 55% of the roughly 700 donors were used, and that subset was treated as a discovery cohort. An early release covering roughly 640 HLA-typed donors comprised approximately 290 gigabases of sequencing data and tens of millions of unique TCR sequences. Donor age, sex, ethnicity and CMV serostatus were compiled alongside the repertoire data. An earlier analysis of about 620 of the donors applied high-throughput TCR beta sequencing to assess whether each TCR beta V gene segment acted as functional or pseudogenic. The aim of the study was to test whether cataloging public T cell receptors could identify signatures of past pathogen exposure. Rather than drawing on any new phenotypic data, the later analysis identified candidate immune exposures from TCR beta sequences and the way those sequences occurred across donors. Every discovery cohort repertoire had been produced on one sequencing platform. In addition to the first cohort of roughly 670 subjects, a separate validation cohort of over 90 different subjects was used. On average, approximately 250,000 unique TCR beta nucleotide sequences were sequenced per donor among a few hundred genotyped donors of the cohort, with roughly a sixth of those sequences being non-productive. Overall study results and their limits: The authors suggested that the approach could potentially be extended to other disease states and immunological phenotypes. Compared with equally common non-associated chains, HLA-associated TCR beta chains in a later analysis were more clonally expanded and had lower generation probabilities. A cluster of highly shared sequence variants was judged likely to represent a technical artifact of the sequencing pipeline. The cohort was sequenced for TCR beta chains only, and without alpha or paired-chain data the features that could be detected were limited. In both the original and validation cohorts, the classifier was reported to diagnose cytomegalovirus status with high specificity and sensitivity. Because counts were too low, seventeen rarely observed V segments, including chromosome 9 orphons, were excluded from the earlier analysis of 587 of the donors. A later analysis associated about 17,000 TCR beta sequences with specific HLA alleles at a false discovery rate of 0.05. In a later genetic analysis, a missense DCLRE1C variant was associated with V-gene and J-gene trimming of TCR beta chains, and the association was replicated in an independent cohort. A later analysis found that TCR association rates varied across HLA loci, with DRB1 alleles showing the most associated TCRs and HLA-C alleles the fewest. An earlier analysis of some 560 of the donors showed that most TCR beta V segments appeared in productive rearrangements either about 90% or about 30% of the time, which broadly matched IMGT annotations. Because HLA typing was missing for some donors at each locus, association tests included only the typed subset. Roughly uniform sequencing depth across donors was assumed in presence/absence analyses, although this assumption may not hold. Several of the top co-occurrence clusters appeared to be linked to parvovirus B19, influenza, CMV and Epstein-Barr virus, according to a later analysis. Correlated functional status among segregating V segments might be attributable to linkage disequilibrium, but an unknown experimental factor could not be ruled out. A few of the identified cytomegalovirus-associated TCR beta chains were confirmed in vitro to be specific for cytomegalovirus antigens. Strong co-occurrence of HLA alleles, especially DR and DQ, made assigning TCR associations to individual alleles difficult. According to a later genetic analysis, donors in an Asian-associated ancestry cluster had fewer N-insertions in productive TCRs than the roughly 660-donor mean. The only immune exposure information available for the cohort was CMV serostatus. A further reported finding was that TCR beta sequences accurately predicted the HLA-A and HLA-B alleles for most subjects in the first cohort. Most TCR sequences were seen in very few donors, while some public TCRs were found in many individuals. In the study, some 180 TCR beta chains were listed as associated with cytomegalovirus. In a later analysis, most CMV-associated TCR beta chains were found to appear HLA-restricted, with HLA associations seemingly driven largely by CMV exposure. Some IMGT-functional V segments, including TRBV6-2 and TRBV6-3, could not be distinguished by the 87-base-pair reads and were therefore excluded.

Preparation of the library involved the immunoSEQ multiplex PCR assay. A mixture of 60 forward primers for TCR Vbeta segments and 13 reverse primers for TCR Jbeta segments was used in the multiplex PCR. Amplification of the CDR3 region of rearranged TCR beta genes was performed with a multiplex PCR assay on genomic DNA. The amplified TCR beta libraries were sequenced on the Illumina HiSeq System as 87-base-pair reads. Processing in the source paper ran as follows. A later analysis counted about 80 million unique TCR beta chains across the 666 repertoires, and about 10 million of these chains were shared by at least two donors. A nearest-neighbor algorithm error-corrected the raw reads and collapsed the reads into unique sequences, merging closely related sequences to remove PCR and sequencing errors. Alignment of CDR3 sequences to IMGT reference sequences was used to assign V, D and J gene segments. For a sequence to be retained, a match of at least six nucleotides to both a V gene segment and a J gene segment was required. A rearrangement counted as productive if the CDR3 had no stop codons and remained in frame with V and J, and every other rearrangement counted as non-productive. Following IMGT convention, CDR3 was defined as the stretch from the second conserved V-encoded cysteine to the conserved J-encoded phenylalanine. In an earlier analysis of just under 600 of the donors, sequences lacking an unambiguous match to a single V gene segment were excluded. In an earlier analysis of approximately 610 of the donors, V segments were called functional above 56.7% productive rearrangements and were called segregating when the between-donor standard deviation exceeded 5%. To diagnose cytomegalovirus status from the catalog of TCR beta chain sequences, a statistical classification framework was built. A later analysis assigned V and J genes by comparing TCR nucleotide sequences with IMGT/GENE-DB human TR gene sequences. The TCRdist pipeline was used in a later analysis to assign CDR3 sequences and most-parsimonious VDJ recombination scenarios. A later analysis defined each TCR beta chain by its CDR3 amino acid sequence plus V-gene family, and excluded reads lacking a unique V-gene family. A later analysis removed roughly 590 highly shared, low-generation-probability nucleotide sequences to deal with suspected cross-contamination and a sequencing artifact. For each public chain, a later analysis derived a clonal expansion index from normalized ranks of inferred template counts within each repertoire. A later analysis computed generation probabilities with a VDJ recombination model fitted to out-of-frame rearrangements, and checked the results against IGoR. Hypergeometric tests were used in a later analysis to score TCR-TCR, TCR-HLA and TCR-CMV co-occurrence, with a repertoire-size bias correction applied to the TCR pairs. To estimate false discovery rates, a later analysis permuted the HLA or CMV assignments 20 times. A later analysis grouped co-occurring TCRs with DBSCAN, adding TCRdist sequence similarity when clustering within HLA-allele-positive subsets. Repertoires with fewer than 30,000 or more than 120,000 public chains, plus five repertoires with anomalous nucleotide sharing, were excluded from co-occurrence clustering. In TCRdb, the immuneACCESS table is reduced to in-frame sequences with V and J assigned. These tables do not hold every clone; where another copy was compared, an unresolved V gene accounts for under half, and the others remain unexplained. V and J calls and clone size are as listed in that table; D and trimming were resolved from the DNA. The sample table shows about 86,000 clones, and nearly 80% are seen once. The biggest ten clones account for around 6% of the sample.

V loses 1 base, J loses 2 bases, and the germline ends lie 9 bases apart. Looking up the germline V gene yields CDR1 SGHTA and CDR2 FQGNSA. The CDR3 runs 15 residues from the cysteine to the phenylalanine. Only the CDR3 portion is preserved as DNA: 45 bases, with reading frame beginning at the first base. The cohort consisted of some 730 healthy bone marrow donors. At the time of sampling, every cohort member was nominally healthy, though immune exposures that went unrecorded were likely present. The donor tested CMV seronegative, placing the donor among the 300 to 450 seronegative members of the cohort. A peripheral blood sample was collected from each donor, and TCR beta sequencing was performed on peripheral blood mononuclear cells. The Qiagen DNeasy Blood Extraction Kit was used to extract genomic DNA from the blood cell samples. Note on this clone: Its antigen is still unknown. The record has no base qualities; no much larger clone is one base away.

Sequenced sample: PBMCs. The TCR originated in a female donor in good health and CMV-seronegative. This sequence uses TRBV7-2 and TRBJ2-1; TRBD2 might be the D gene, on 5 matching bases. For the CDR3, the sequence is CASSLEASPYNEQFF. The DNA sequence is TGTGCCAGCAGCTTAGAGGCTAGCCCCTACAATGAGCAGTTCTTC. The variable domain in full, with residues beyond the CDR3 obtained from the reference TRBV7-2 and TRBJ2-1 genes, is GAGVSQSPSNKVTEKGKDVELRCDPISGHTALYWYRQSLGQGLEFLIYFQGNSAPDKSGLPSDRFSAERTGGSVSTLTIQRTQQEDSAVYLCASSLEASPYNEQFFGPGTRLTVL.